Described below is a single T cell receptor beta chain sequence and its context. V lost 4 bases to trimming and J lost 6 bases; unmatched junction nucleotides: 6. Germline V CDR1 and CDR2: SGHDT, YYEEEE. This CDR3 spans 15 amino acids. This entry is derived from a study of blood T cell repertoires in COVID-19. Turning to the study itself: The United States, Italy and Spain were the sources of the acute and convalescent COVID-19 samples.

Study processing details: Using reference gene primer amplification, nucleated cell counts were estimated. Sequenced by immunoSEQ multiplex PCR; TCRdb stores in-frame clones only, minus some. V and J calls and clone size follow that table, whereas D and trimming were derived from the DNA. The profile shows over 200,000 clones, roughly 80% of them singletons. What was sequenced was peripheral blood. The chain combines TRBV5-6 with TRBJ2-2, with 10 bases aligning to TRBD1. This TCR came from a woman of 80 years or more with acute or convalescent COVID-19. DNA of the CDR3: TGTGCCAGCAGCCAGGGGACAGGGGAATCCGGGGAGCTGTTTTTT. Residues: CASSQGTGESGELFF.